In its sample, the clone carrying this TCR beta chain was seen many times. Its antigen is undetermined. Exclusion criteria comprised other autoimmune diseases, uncontrolled infections, pregnancy or lactation in patients. Amplification from RNA transcripts yielded the TCR beta CDR3 regions. Second-round multiplex PCR came after first-round RT-PCR with HTBI primers. TCRdb analysed the multiplex PCR reads with MiXCR anew, one entry per CDR3 protein. The profile covers 350,000 to 400,000 distinct CDR3 sequences, with approximately 16% appearing a single time and 1.6% taken by the ten largest. These data belong to a study of Graves' ophthalmopathy and Graves' hyperthyroidism. Overall study results and limits: Most expanded clonotypes from thyroid (those above 0.001 frequency) were also found in blood.

The CDR3 contains 13 residues. Per germline, CDR1 MNHNS and CDR2 SASEGT. Trimming shortened V by 10 bases and J by 4 bases, and 16 bases separated the two germline ends. The TCR comes from a woman under 30 with Graves' ophthalmopathy. The chain links TRBV6-1 to TRBJ1-1; D is undetermined. Sequenced sample: peripheral blood. The CDR3 coding sequence is TGTGCCACCCGGCTAAGGGTGAGCACTGAAGCTTTCTTT. The encoded protein is CATRLRVSTEAFF.